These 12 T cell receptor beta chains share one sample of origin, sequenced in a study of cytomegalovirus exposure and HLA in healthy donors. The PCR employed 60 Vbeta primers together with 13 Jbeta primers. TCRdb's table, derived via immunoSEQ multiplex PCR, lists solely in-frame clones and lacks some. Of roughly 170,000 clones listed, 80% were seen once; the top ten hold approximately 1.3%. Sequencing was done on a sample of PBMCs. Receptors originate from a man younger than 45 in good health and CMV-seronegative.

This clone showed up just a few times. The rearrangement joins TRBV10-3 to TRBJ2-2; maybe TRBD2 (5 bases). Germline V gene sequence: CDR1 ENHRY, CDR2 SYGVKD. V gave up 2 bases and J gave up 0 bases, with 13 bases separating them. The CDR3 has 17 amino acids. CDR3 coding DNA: TGTGCCATCAGTGAGGGTTCGGGGTCAGCGAACACCGGGGAGCTGTTTTTT. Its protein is CAISEGSGSANTGELFF.

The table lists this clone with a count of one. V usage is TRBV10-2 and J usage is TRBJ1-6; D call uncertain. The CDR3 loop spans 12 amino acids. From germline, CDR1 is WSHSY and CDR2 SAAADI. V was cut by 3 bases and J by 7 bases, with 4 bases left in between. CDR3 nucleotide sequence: TGCGCCAGCAGTGACTCCAATTCACCCCTCCACTTT. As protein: CASSDSNSPLHF.

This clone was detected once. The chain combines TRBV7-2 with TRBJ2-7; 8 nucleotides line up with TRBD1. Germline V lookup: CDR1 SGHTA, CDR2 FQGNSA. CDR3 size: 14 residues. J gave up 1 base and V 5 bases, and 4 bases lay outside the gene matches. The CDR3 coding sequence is TGTGCCAGCAGCCGTCGGGACAGGTCCTACGAGCAGTACTTC. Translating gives CASSRRDRSYEQYF.

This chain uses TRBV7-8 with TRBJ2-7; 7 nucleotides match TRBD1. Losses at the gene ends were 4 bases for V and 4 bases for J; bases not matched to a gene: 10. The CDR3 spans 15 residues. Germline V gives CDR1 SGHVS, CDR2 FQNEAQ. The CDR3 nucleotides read TGTGCCAGCAGCTCAGAATGGACAGGACCGTACGAGCAGTACTTC. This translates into CASSSEWTGPYEQYF.

CDR3 sequence (DNA): TGTGCCAGCAGTCCGGGGATAGCCCCAGCCGAGCAGTACTTC. Its protein is CASSPGIAPAEQYF. The chain has TRBV27 and TRBJ2-7; TRBD2 might be the D (5 bases). Trimming left V 5 bases short and J 6 bases short, with 17 bases between. CDR1 is MNHEY and CDR2 is SMNVEV in the germline V gene (reference sequence). There are 14 residues in the CDR3.

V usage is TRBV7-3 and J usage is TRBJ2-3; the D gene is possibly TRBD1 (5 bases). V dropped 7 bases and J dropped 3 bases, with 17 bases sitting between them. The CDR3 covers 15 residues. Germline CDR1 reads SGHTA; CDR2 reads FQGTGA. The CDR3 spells CASIQGGAGTDTQYF. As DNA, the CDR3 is TGTGCCAGCATCCAAGGTGGGGCAGGAACAGATACGCAGTATTTT.

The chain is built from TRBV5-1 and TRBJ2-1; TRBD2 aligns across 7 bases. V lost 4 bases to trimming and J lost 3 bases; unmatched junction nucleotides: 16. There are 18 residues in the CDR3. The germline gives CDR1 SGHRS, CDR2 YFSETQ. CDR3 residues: CASSLGGGRKGGYNEQFF. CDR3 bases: TGCGCCAGCAGCCTTGGCGGCGGGAGAAAGGGCGGCTACAATGAGCAGTTCTTC.

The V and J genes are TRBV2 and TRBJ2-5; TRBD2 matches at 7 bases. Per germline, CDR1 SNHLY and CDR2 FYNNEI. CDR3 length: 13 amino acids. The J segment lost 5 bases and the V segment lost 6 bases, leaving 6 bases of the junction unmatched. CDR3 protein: CASSLADGETQYF. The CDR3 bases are TGTGCCAGCAGCCTAGCGGATGGGGAGACCCAGTACTTC.

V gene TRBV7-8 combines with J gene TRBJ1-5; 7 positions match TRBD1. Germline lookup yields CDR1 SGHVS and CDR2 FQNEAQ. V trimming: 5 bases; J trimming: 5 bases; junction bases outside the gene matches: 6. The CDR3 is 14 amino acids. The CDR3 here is CASSIDRVYQPQHF. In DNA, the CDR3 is TGTGCCAGCAGCATCGACAGGGTTTATCAGCCCCAGCATTTT.

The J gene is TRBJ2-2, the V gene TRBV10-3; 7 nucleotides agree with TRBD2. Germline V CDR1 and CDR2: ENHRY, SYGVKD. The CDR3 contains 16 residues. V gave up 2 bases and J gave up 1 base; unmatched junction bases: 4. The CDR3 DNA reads TGTGCCATCAGTGAGGACCCTAGCGGGAACACCGGGGAGCTGTTTTTT. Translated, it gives CAISEDPSGNTGELFF.

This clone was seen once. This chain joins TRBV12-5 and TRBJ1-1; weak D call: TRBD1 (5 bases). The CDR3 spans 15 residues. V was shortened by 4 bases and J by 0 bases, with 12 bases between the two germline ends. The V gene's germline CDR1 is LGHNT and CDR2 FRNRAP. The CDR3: CASGYGGSMNTEAFF. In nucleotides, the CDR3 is TGTGCTAGTGGTTACGGGGGGAGCATGAACACTGAAGCTTTCTTT.

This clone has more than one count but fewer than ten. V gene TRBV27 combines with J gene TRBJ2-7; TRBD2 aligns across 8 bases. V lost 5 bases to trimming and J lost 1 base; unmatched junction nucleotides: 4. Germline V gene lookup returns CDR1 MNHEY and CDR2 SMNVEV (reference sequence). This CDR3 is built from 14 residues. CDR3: CASSRLANSYEQYF. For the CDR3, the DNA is TGTGCCAGCAGTAGACTAGCGAATTCCTACGAGCAGTACTTC.